The 28 T cell receptor beta chains reported below all come from one sample, sequenced in a study of Ad26.COV2.S vaccination and SARS-CoV-2 variants (dated by TCRdb to the early 2020s). Receptors were amplified or captured by the immunoSEQ multiplex PCR assay. TCRdb took this table from immuneACCESS and kept in-frame rearrangements with V and J called. Such tables lack part of the clones; where checked against another copy, unresolved V genes explain under half of the gap, and the rest is unexplained. Across this sample there are around 300,000 clones, with approximately 87% seen only once. Together, the top ten hold around 5.5% of the sample. This specimen's treatment or condition label, interpreted: over 15 received Ad26.COV2.S at low or high dose, single or two shots; roughly 5 received placebo; per-sample allocation not given. For vaccine and placebo recipients, repertoires were sequenced using samples collected on day 63 after the first injection.

The input for sequencing was peripheral blood, taken in a trial of Ad26.COV2.S vaccine versus placebo. The receptors were sampled from a person between 18 and 65 years old who received the Ad26.COV2.S COVID-19 vaccine or a placebo.

V is TRBV7-2 and J is TRBJ1-3, with a weak D call TRBD1 (5 bases). The V end was cut by 2 bases, the J end by 4 bases, with 12 bases between. Germline values: CDR1 SGHTA, CDR2 FQGNSA. This CDR3 has 15 amino acids. CDR3 in amino acids: CASSLYWGGGNTIYF. In DNA, the CDR3 is TGTGCCAGCAGCTTATATTGGGGGGGAGGAAACACCATATATTTT.

V gene TRBV5-1 combines with J gene TRBJ2-3; 11 bases are a match to TRBD2. Losses at the gene ends were 0 bases for V and 2 bases for J; bases not matched to a gene: 5. Germline V gene data show CDR1 as SGHRS and CDR2 as YFSETQ. The CDR3 is made up of 17 amino acids. Here the CDR3 DNA reads TGCGCCAGCAGCTTGGGGTCTAGCGGGGGGACCACAGATACGCAGTATTTT. The encoded protein is CASSLGSSGGTTDTQYF. Based on the CDR3 plus reference TRBV5-1 and TRBJ2-3, the full variable domain is KAGVTQTPRYLIKTRGQQVTLSCSPISGHRSVSWYQQTPGQGLQFLFEYFSETQRNKGNFPGRFSGRQFSNSRSEMNVSTLELGDSALYLCASSLGSSGGTTDTQYFGPGTRLTVL.

This chain's CDR3 is CAWSSAPGELFF. The CDR3 bases are TGTGCCTGGAGTTCTGCCCCCGGGGAGCTGTTTTTT. The chain couples TRBV30 to TRBJ2-2; D gene uncertain. This CDR3 region has 12 residues. Trimming shortened V by 2 bases and J by 6 bases, and 7 bases separated the two germline ends. Germline CDR1 and CDR2: GTSNPN and SVGIG (reference sequence).

The genes are TRBV30 and TRBJ1-1, with a weak D call TRBD1 (5 bases). The CDR3 extends over 14 amino acids. Germline CDR1 GTSNPN, CDR2 SVGIG (reference sequence). V dropped 4 bases and J dropped 1 base, with 13 bases sitting between them. The CDR3 DNA reads TGTGCCTGGAACGGAGGGGCTGCGAACACTGAAGCTTTCTTT. Its protein product is CAWNGGAANTEAFF.

The rearrangement links TRBV6-5 to TRBJ1-2, with D uncertain. Germline CDR1 and CDR2: MNHEY and SVGAGI. The CDR3 covers 11 residues. The V end was cut by 6 bases, the J end by 2 bases, with 4 bases between. The CDR3 DNA reads TGTGCCAGCAGGGGGAACTATGGCTACACCTTC. This gives the protein CASRGNYGYTF.

The J gene is TRBJ2-6, the V gene TRBV19, with D unresolved. In germline, CDR1 is LNHDA, CDR2 SQIVND (reference sequence). Trimming shortened V by 9 bases and J by 2 bases, and 11 bases separated the two germline ends. This CDR3 spans 14 amino acids. The CDR3 is CASLDLTGANVLTF. The CDR3 DNA reads TGTGCCAGCCTTGATCTCACTGGGGCCAACGTCCTGACTTTC. The complete variable domain, with remaining parts taken from reference TRBV19 and TRBJ2-6, reads DGGITQSPKYLFRKEGQNVTLSCEQNLNHDAMYWYRQDPGQGLRLIYYSQIVNDFQKGDIAEGYSVSREKKESFPLTVTSAQKNPTAFYLCASLDLTGANVLTFGAGSRLTVL.

V usage is TRBV9 and J usage is TRBJ2-3; 8 bases agree with TRBD2. With V trimmed by 3 bases and J by 1 base, 10 bases remained unmatched. The CDR3 is 17 residues long. Germline V gene sequence: CDR1 SGDLS, CDR2 YYNGEE. The CDR3 is CASSALRGREGTDTQYF. CDR3 coding DNA: TGTGCCAGCAGCGCCCTGCGGGGGCGGGAGGGCACAGATACGCAGTATTTT.

The genes are TRBV30 and TRBJ2-1; D unclear. From germline, CDR1 is GTSNPN and CDR2 SVGIG (reference sequence). The ends were cut back, 1 base at V and 9 bases at J, with 10 bases in the middle. The length of the CDR3 is 12 residues. The CDR3 loop is CAWSEKPLEQFF. In DNA, the CDR3 is TGTGCCTGGAGTGAAAAGCCTCTTGAGCAGTTCTTC.

This clone was seen more than once but under ten times. This chain connects TRBV23-1 to TRBJ1-2; no definite D call. TRBV23-1 is reported as an ORF; its role is uncertain. The CDR3 runs 13 residues. The V gene lost 0 bases and the J gene lost 8 bases, with 10 bases spanning the gap. The CDR3 DNA reads TGCGCCAGCAGTCAATCGATCGGTTGGGGCTACACCTTC. Protein sequence: CASSQSIGWGYTF.

The chain carries TRBV7-9 and TRBJ1-1; tentative D call: TRBD1 (5 bases). V gave up 4 bases and J gave up 0 bases, with 9 bases separating them. This CDR3 is built from 14 residues. From germline, CDR1 is SEHNR and CDR2 FQNEAQ (reference sequence). The CDR3 loop reads CASSSGTLNTEAFF. CDR3 DNA: TGTGCCAGCAGCTCGGGGACCTTGAACACTGAAGCTTTCTTT.

The V and J genes are TRBV3-1 (or the pseudogene TRBV3-2) and TRBJ2-1; D may be TRBD1 (5 bases). Germline assignment: CDR1 LGHDT and CDR2 YNNKEL (reference sequence). The ends were cut back, 6 bases at V and 8 bases at J, with 20 bases in the middle. The CDR3 totals 15 residues. The chain's CDR3 is CASRPQGRVSDEQFF. CDR3 DNA sequence: TGTGCCAGCAGACCTCAGGGCAGGGTATCGGATGAGCAGTTCTTC.

This chain joins TRBV7-9 and TRBJ1-2; D possibly corresponds to TRBD1 (6 bases). V was cut by 4 bases and J by 8 bases, with 14 bases left in between. Germline-derived CDR1 and CDR2 are SEHNR and FQNEAQ (reference sequence). The CDR3 spans 13 residues. The CDR3 loop reads CASSSTGLGGYTF. CDR3 in DNA: TGTGCCAGCAGCTCAACAGGGTTGGGGGGCTACACCTTC.

The chain joins TRBV19 to TRBJ2-7, with D hard to call. Trimming removed 4 bases from V and 6 bases from J, with 10 bases in between. Germline V gives CDR1 LNHDA, CDR2 SQIVND (reference sequence). This CDR3 is 12 amino acids long. The CDR3 bases are TGTGCCAGTAGTACCCCCCCGAGCGAGCAGTACTTC. As protein: CASSTPPSEQYF.

The V call is TRBV10-3, the J call TRBJ1-3; 7 positions match TRBD1. This CDR3 is built from 17 residues. V dropped 6 bases and J dropped 2; count of bases not matched to a gene: 13. CDR1 and CDR2 (germline): ENHRY, SYGVKD. CDR3 region: CAISSQPGTATGNTIYF. CDR3 in DNA: TGTGCCATCAGCTCTCAACCCGGGACAGCTACTGGAAACACCATATATTTT.

This clone has only one observation. This chain links TRBV30 with TRBJ1-1, with unresolved D. The germline V gene has CDR1 GTSNPN and CDR2 SVGIG (reference sequence). The CDR3 runs to 10 residues. The V and J ends lost 7 bases and 6 bases respectively, with 9 bases between them. Here the CDR3 reads CASDKAEAFF. For the CDR3, the DNA is TGTGCCTCTGACAAGGCTGAAGCTTTCTTT.

This sequence joins TRBV5-6 and TRBJ2-7; D call uncertain. V lost 0 bases to trimming and J lost 2 bases, with 6 bases between them. CDR1 and CDR2 (germline): SGHDT, YYEEEE. The CDR3 spans 13 residues. The CDR3 nucleotides are TGTGCCAGCAGCTTGGTTCTCGCCTACGAGCAGTACTTC. The encoded protein is CASSLVLAYEQYF. Full variable domain (outside the CDR3, taken from reference TRBV5-6 and TRBJ2-7): DAGVTQSPTHLIKTRGQQVTLRCSPKSGHDTVSWYQQALGQGPQFIFQYYEEEERQRGNFPDRFSGHQFPNYSSELNVNALLLGDSALYLCASSLVLAYEQYFGPGTRLTVT.

The chain uses TRBV7-2 and TRBJ1-2; no reliable D call. Trimming took 5 bases from V and 3 from J, leaving 16 bases between them. The length of the CDR3 is 15 residues. Germline V gene sequence: CDR1 SGHTA, CDR2 FQGNSA. The chain's CDR3 is CASSLDRTLYYGYTF. Here the CDR3 DNA reads TGTGCCAGCAGCCTAGATCGTACGCTTTACTATGGCTACACCTTC.

The gene calls are TRBV7-8 and TRBJ1-1; no clear D gene. This CDR3 has 13 residues. The V gene lost 2 bases and the J gene lost 0 bases, with 4 bases spanning the gap. Germline V gene lookup returns CDR1 SGHVS and CDR2 FQNEAQ. In DNA, the CDR3 is TGTGCCAGCAGCTTATCTATGAACACTGAAGCTTTCTTT. Encoded protein: CASSLSMNTEAFF.

The V and J genes are TRBV15 and TRBJ2-3; D remains unclear. V was cut by 7 bases and J by 1 base, with 9 bases left in between. Germline loops: CDR1 LNHNV, CDR2 YYDKDF (reference sequence). The CDR3 has 13 residues. The CDR3 DNA follows: TGTGCCACCACTATCCTAGGCACAGATACGCAGTATTTT. As protein: CATTILGTDTQYF.

The rearrangement joins TRBV7-4 to TRBJ1-4; maybe TRBD1 (6 bases). Between the trimmed V and J ends, which lost 5 bases and 5 bases, there was a span of 18 bases. The CDR3 has 16 residues. Germline CDR1 reads SGHVT; CDR2 reads SQSDAQ. Written as DNA, the CDR3 is TGTGCCAGCAGCCGATGGATAGGACAGAGGAATGAAAAACTGTTTTTT. As protein: CASSRWIGQRNEKLFF. The full variable domain, with the rest looked up from reference TRBV7-4 and TRBJ1-4, is GAGVSQSPRYKVAKRGRDVALRCDSISGHVTLYWYRQTLGQGSEVLTYSQSDAQRDKSGRPSGRFSAERPERSVSTLKIQRTEQGDSAVYLCASSRWIGQRNEKLFFGSGTQLSVL.

The J gene is TRBJ2-1, the V gene TRBV4-1; maybe TRBD2 (6 bases). The CDR3 covers 15 residues. V was clipped by 0 bases and J by 4 bases, with 10 bases between them. Germline V gene lookup returns CDR1 MGHRA and CDR2 YSYEKL. The CDR3 loop is CASSQDPRGYNEQFF. CDR3 nucleotide sequence: TGCGCCAGCAGCCAAGACCCACGGGGGTACAATGAGCAGTTCTTC.

This clone was seen only once. The chain has TRBV4-1 and TRBJ1-1; possibly TRBD1 for D (5 bases). V was shortened by 1 base and J by 5 bases, with 8 bases between the two germline ends. Germline CDR1 and CDR2: MGHRA and YSYEKL. The CDR3 is 13 amino acids. The DNA of the CDR3 is TGCGCCAGCAGCCAAGGACAGAGGACTGAAGCTTTCTTT. Translation: CASSQGQRTEAFF.

This clone was seen once. The V and J genes are TRBV5-6 and TRBJ2-7; 9 bases map to TRBD2. Germline values: CDR1 SGHDT, CDR2 YYEEEE. The ends lost 5 bases at V and 3 bases at J; junction bases unmatched: 9. This CDR3 has 15 amino acids. The CDR3 coding sequence is TGTGCCAGCAGGTCGACTAGCGGAGTTTACTACGAGCAGTACGTC. This translates into CASRSTSGVYYEQYV.

The chain uses TRBV7-2 and TRBJ2-6; D is undetermined. CDR3 length: 14 residues. Trimming took off 0 bases at V and 2 bases at J, with 2 bases between the two ends. Germline V gene lookup returns CDR1 SGHTA and CDR2 FQGNSA. The CDR3 loop reads CASSLATGANVLTF. For the CDR3, the DNA is TGTGCCAGCAGCTTAGCAACTGGGGCCAACGTCCTGACTTTC.

V and J are TRBV12-5 and TRBJ2-7; the D is unclear. V was pared by 2 bases and J by 4 bases, with 9 bases between. The germline gives CDR1 LGHNT, CDR2 FRNRAP. The CDR3 is 13 residues long. CDR3 loop: CASGLNGVYEQYV. For the CDR3, the DNA is TGTGCTAGTGGTTTGAATGGTGTATACGAGCAGTACGTC.

V gene TRBV18 combines with J gene TRBJ2-5, with a possible D match to TRBD2 (7 bases). With 4 bases removed from V and 4 bases from J, the gap between germline ends came to 16 bases. Germline CDR1 KGHSH, CDR2 LQKENI. The CDR3 runs to 15 residues. CDR3 nucleotide sequence: TGTGCCAGCTCACTAAACTTCGGGGGGCCAGAGACCCAGTACTTC. This encodes CASSLNFGGPETQYF. The full variable domain, rest sourced from reference TRBV18 and TRBJ2-5, is NAGVMQNPRHLVRRRGQEARLRCSPMKGHSHVYWYRQLPEEGLKFMVYLQKENIIDESGMPKERFSAEFPKEGPSILRIQQVVRGDSAAYFCASSLNFGGPETQYFGPGTRLLVL.

This chain connects TRBV11-2 to TRBJ1-6; tentative D call: TRBD1 (6 bases). The V and J ends lost 3 bases and 8 bases respectively, with 11 bases between them. The CDR3 is made up of 14 amino acids. CDR1 is SGHAT and CDR2 is FQNNGV in the germline V gene. The CDR3 sequence is CASSLGAQYSPLHF. In DNA form, the CDR3 reads TGTGCCAGCAGCTTGGGGGCTCAGTATTCACCCCTCCACTTT.

In its sample, this clone was seen once. The junction departs from the called germline gene at one end, perhaps through a read error. The chain combines TRBV12-3 or TRBV12-4 with TRBJ1-3; D possibly corresponds to TRBD1 (5 bases). This CDR3 spans 11 amino acids. This chain's CDR3 is CASSLRTQWDF. The CDR3 DNA is TGTGCCAGCAGTTTAAGGACACAGTGGGATTTT.